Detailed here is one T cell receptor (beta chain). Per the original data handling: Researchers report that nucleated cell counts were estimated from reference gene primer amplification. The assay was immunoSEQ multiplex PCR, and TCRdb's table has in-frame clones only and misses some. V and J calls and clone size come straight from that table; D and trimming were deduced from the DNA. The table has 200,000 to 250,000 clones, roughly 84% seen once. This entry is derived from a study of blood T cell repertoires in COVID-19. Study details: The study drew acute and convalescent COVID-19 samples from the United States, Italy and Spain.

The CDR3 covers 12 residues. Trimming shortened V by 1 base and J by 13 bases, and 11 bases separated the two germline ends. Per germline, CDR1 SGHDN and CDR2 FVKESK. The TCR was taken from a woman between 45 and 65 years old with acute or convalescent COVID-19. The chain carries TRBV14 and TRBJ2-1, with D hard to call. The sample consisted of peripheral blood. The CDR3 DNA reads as TGTGCCAGCAGCCAAGTGGAGACTGTACAGTTCTTC. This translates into CASSQVETVQFF.